The 21 T cell receptor beta chains below were found in one sample sequenced in a study of cytomegalovirus exposure and HLA in healthy donors. TCRdb's copy holds only in-frame clones and misses some; the assay was immunoSEQ multiplex PCR. The table includes about 160,000 clones, about 90% detected once. Sequenced input: PBMCs. All receptors come from a woman younger than 30 in good health and CMV-seropositive.

CDR3 sequence: CASSLTPRTGIGYEQYF. CDR3 sequence (DNA): TGTGCCAGCAGCTTGACCCCCCGGACAGGGATCGGCTACGAGCAGTACTTC. The V gene is TRBV5-8, the J gene TRBJ2-7; TRBD1 aligns across 8 bases. The V gene's germline CDR1 is SGHTS and CDR2 YDEGEE. This CDR3 contains 17 residues. Trimming cost V 1 base and J 3 bases; bases outside gene matches: 12.

V usage is TRBV13 and J usage is TRBJ1-3, with no clear D. V gave up 0 bases and J gave up 5 bases, with 8 bases separating them. The CDR3 contains 14 residues. CDR1 and CDR2 from the germline V gene are PRHDT and FYEKMQ (reference sequence). In DNA, the CDR3 is TGTGCCAGCAGCTTAGGCGGGGTTAGAAACACCATATATTTT. It codes for CASSLGGVRNTIYF.

This clone was seen just once. V and J are TRBV7-2 and TRBJ1-2; D may be TRBD1 (5 bases). Germline loops: CDR1 SGHTA, CDR2 FQGNSA. This CDR3 region has 14 residues. Trimming removed 4 bases at V and 5 bases at J, with 14 bases between. CDR3 loop: CASSSLGGEYGYTF. The CDR3 region has the DNA TGTGCCAGCAGCTCCCTGGGGGGGGAGTATGGCTACACCTTC.

The chain employs TRBV11-2 and TRBJ2-3; TRBD2 matches at 8 bases. Germline CDR1 reads SGHAT; CDR2 reads FQNNGV. This CDR3 has 14 amino acids. The junction had 12 bases not matched to a gene; V was cut back by 6 bases and J by 10 bases. CDR3: CASRTPGLGYPQYF. The CDR3 nucleotides are TGTGCCAGCAGAACCCCGGGACTAGGCTATCCGCAGTATTTT.

The CDR3 loop reads CASREGLAGAYEQYF. CDR3 bases: TGCGCCAGCAGAGAGGGACTAGCGGGAGCCTACGAGCAGTACTTC. The chain links TRBV5-1 to TRBJ2-7; 14 bases are shared with TRBD2. Germline trimming cut 5 bases from V and 2 bases from J; bases unmatched to any gene: 3. CDR1 is SGHRS, CDR2 YFSETQ, per germline. CDR3 length: 15 residues.

The chain employs TRBV2 and TRBJ2-7; tentatively, D is TRBD1 (6 bases). The V and J ends lost 4 bases and 5 bases respectively, with 18 bases between them. Germline-derived CDR1 and CDR2 are SNHLY and FYNNEI. The CDR3 sequence is 15 residues long. In DNA, the CDR3 is TGTGCCAGCAGTGTCCGGACAGTCACAGGGAACGAGCAGTACTTC. It translates to CASSVRTVTGNEQYF.

The V and J genes are TRBV9 and TRBJ2-2; D unclear. Germline CDR1 reads SGDLS; CDR2 reads YYNGEE. Trimming pared 0 bases from V and 6 bases from J, leaving 9 bases between. The CDR3 sequence is 14 residues long. Written as DNA, the CDR3 is TGTGCCAGCAGCGTAGATCCGGGTTCCGGGGAGCTGTTTTTT. Its protein product is CASSVDPGSGELFF.

This clone has a single count. The CDR3 DNA follows: TGTGCCTGGAGAAAAACGCTAGCGGAGAGCACAGATACGCAGTATTTT. It is translated as CAWRKTLAESTDTQYF. This rearrangement joins TRBV30 to TRBJ2-3; TRBD2 aligns across 7 bases. The germline gives CDR1 GTSNPN, CDR2 SVGIG (reference sequence). J lost 0 bases, V lost 3 bases, and 9 bases had no gene match. The length of the CDR3 is 16 residues.

The chain uses TRBV27 and TRBJ2-1; tentatively, D is TRBD1 (5 bases). There are 15 residues in the CDR3. Germline CDR1 is MNHEY and CDR2 is SMNVEV (reference sequence). Trimming cost V 5 bases and J 2 bases, with 13 bases left between them. The DNA for the CDR3 is TGTGCCAGCAGTGGGGCACAAAGCGCCTACAATGAGCAGTTCTTC. Protein: CASSGAQSAYNEQFF.

This chain uses TRBV14 with TRBJ2-2, with 8 bases aligning to TRBD2. J was trimmed by 6 bases and V by 8 bases; bases with no gene match: 11. The CDR3 length is 15 residues. CDR1 is SGHDN, CDR2 FVKESK, per germline. The CDR3 sequence: CASGLAGGPSGELFF. The CDR3 nucleotides read TGTGCCAGCGGACTGGCGGGAGGCCCCTCCGGGGAGCTGTTTTTT. Full variable domain (remainder filled in from reference TRBV14 and TRBJ2-2): EAGVTQFPSHSVIEKGQTVTLRCDPISGHDNLYWYRRVMGKEIKFLLHFVKESKQDESGMPNNRFLAERTGGTYSTLKVQPAELEDSGVYFCASGLAGGPSGELFFGEGSRLTVL.

This rearrangement joins TRBV18 to TRBJ1-2; 11 bases are shared with TRBD1. Trimming removed 3 bases from V and 7 bases from J; junction bases left unmatched: 4. The CDR3 contains 14 residues. The germline gives CDR1 KGHSH, CDR2 LQKENI. The CDR3 is CASSPAGTGGGYTF. The DNA for the CDR3 is TGTGCCAGCTCACCGGCCGGGACAGGGGGTGGCTACACCTTC.

The chain recombines TRBV5-1 with TRBJ1-1, with TRBD1 matching 7 bases. Germline-derived CDR1 and CDR2 are SGHRS and YFSETQ. V lost 4 bases, J lost 4 bases, and 10 bases stayed unmatched. This CDR3 comprises 15 residues. CDR3 in amino acids: CASSGRQGVGTEAFF. Written as DNA, the CDR3 is TGCGCCAGCAGCGGACGACAGGGTGTGGGCACTGAAGCTTTCTTT.

This chain joins TRBV18 and TRBJ1-4; 8 bases map to TRBD1. The CDR3 is 15 amino acids. Germline CDR1 reads KGHSH; CDR2 reads LQKENI. Germline trimming cut 4 bases from V and 3 bases from J; bases unmatched to any gene: 4. CDR3 protein: CASSLQGAANEKLFF. In DNA, the CDR3 is TGTGCCAGCTCACTCCAGGGGGCGGCTAATGAAAAACTGTTTTTT.

The chain recombines TRBV28 with TRBJ2-7; the D gene is possibly TRBD2 (5 bases). V lost 6 bases and J 6 bases, leaving 18 bases between the germline ends. This CDR3 contains 14 residues. CDR1 is MDHEN, CDR2 SYDVKM, per germline. In nucleotides, the CDR3 is TGTGCCAGCAGGTCCGGGGAAGCGAATCTCGAGCAGTACTTC. Translated: CASRSGEANLEQYF.

The chain recombines TRBV6-1 with TRBJ2-1, with D possibly being TRBD1 (6 bases). Trimming stripped 11 bases from V and 0 bases from J, with 11 bases between. This CDR3 spans 13 amino acids. Germline CDR1 is MNHNS and CDR2 is SASEGT. CDR3 coding DNA: TGTGCCGGGGGCAGGAGCTCCTACAATGAGCAGTTCTTC. Translated: CAGGRSSYNEQFF.

In the case of this clone: The junction and the germline gene differ at one end; a read error may be behind it. This chain connects TRBV11-1 to TRBJ1-1; D unclear. This CDR3 spans 13 amino acids. Germline V gives CDR1 SGHAT, CDR2 FQDESV (reference sequence). The CDR3 protein is CASSLVGNTEAFF. Written as DNA, the CDR3 is TGTGCCAGCAGTTTAGTCGGGAACACTGAAGCTTTCTTT.

The gene calls are TRBV29-1 and TRBJ2-3; TRBD1 is a possible D gene (6 bases). V lost 6 bases to trimming and J lost 1 base, with 14 bases between them. Germline loops: CDR1 SQVTM, CDR2 ANQGSEA. The CDR3 length is 14 residues. The CDR3 here is CSVNRETGTDTQYF. In DNA form, the CDR3 reads TGCAGCGTCAACAGGGAGACTGGCACAGATACGCAGTATTTT.

The chain uses TRBV29-1 and TRBJ2-7; TRBD2 matches at 8 bases. Germline V CDR1 and CDR2: SQVTM, ANQGSEA. Germline trimming cut 6 bases from V and 4 bases from J; bases unmatched to any gene: 8. The CDR3 loop spans 13 amino acids. The CDR3 is CSVGISGTYEQYF. In nucleotides, the CDR3 is TGCAGCGTGGGGATTAGCGGGACATACGAGCAGTACTTC.

In its sample, this clone was seen a few times. V is TRBV6-5 and J is TRBJ1-5; 7 positions agree with TRBD1. The J segment lost 5 bases and the V segment lost 6 bases, leaving 7 bases of the junction unmatched. The CDR3 consists of 14 residues. Germline lookup yields CDR1 MNHEY and CDR2 SVGAGI. As DNA, the CDR3 is TGTGCCAGCAGCCCTAACACAGGGGATCAGCCCCAGCATTTT. It encodes CASSPNTGDQPQHF.

This clone appeared once. The V and J genes are TRBV6-1 and TRBJ2-1; D is perhaps TRBD2 (6 bases). Germline CDR1 is MNHNS and CDR2 is SASEGT. Trimming left V 2 bases short and J 9 bases short, with 20 bases between. The CDR3 is made up of 16 amino acids. This chain's CDR3 is CASSETGGPRRGEQFF. The CDR3 DNA reads as TGTGCCAGCAGTGAAACGGGCGGCCCCCGGAGGGGTGAGCAGTTCTTC.

J is TRBJ2-6 and V is TRBV7-2; D may be TRBD1 (8 bases). This CDR3 spans 16 amino acids. The germline CDR1 and CDR2 sequences are SGHTA and FQGNSA. Deletions cut 6 bases from V and 4 bases from J, with 16 bases between. CDR3 loop: CASRTTGGAGANVLTF. CDR3 sequence (DNA): TGTGCCAGCAGAACAACAGGGGGGGCCGGGGCCAACGTCCTGACTTTC.